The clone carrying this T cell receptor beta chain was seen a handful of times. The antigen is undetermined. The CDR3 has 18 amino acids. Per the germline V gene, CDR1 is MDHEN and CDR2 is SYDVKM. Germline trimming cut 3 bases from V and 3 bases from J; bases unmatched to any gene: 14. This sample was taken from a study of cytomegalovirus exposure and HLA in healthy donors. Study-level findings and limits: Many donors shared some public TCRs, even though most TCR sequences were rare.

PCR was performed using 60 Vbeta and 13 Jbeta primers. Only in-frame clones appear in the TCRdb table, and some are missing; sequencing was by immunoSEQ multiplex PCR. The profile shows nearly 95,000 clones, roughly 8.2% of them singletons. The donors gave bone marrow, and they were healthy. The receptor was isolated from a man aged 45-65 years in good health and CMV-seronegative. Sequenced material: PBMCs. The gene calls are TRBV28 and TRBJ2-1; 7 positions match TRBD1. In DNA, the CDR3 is TGTGCCAGCAGTTTTTTGCCCTTTACAGGGGTGGGCTACAATGAGCAGTTCTTC. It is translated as CASSFLPFTGVGYNEQFF.